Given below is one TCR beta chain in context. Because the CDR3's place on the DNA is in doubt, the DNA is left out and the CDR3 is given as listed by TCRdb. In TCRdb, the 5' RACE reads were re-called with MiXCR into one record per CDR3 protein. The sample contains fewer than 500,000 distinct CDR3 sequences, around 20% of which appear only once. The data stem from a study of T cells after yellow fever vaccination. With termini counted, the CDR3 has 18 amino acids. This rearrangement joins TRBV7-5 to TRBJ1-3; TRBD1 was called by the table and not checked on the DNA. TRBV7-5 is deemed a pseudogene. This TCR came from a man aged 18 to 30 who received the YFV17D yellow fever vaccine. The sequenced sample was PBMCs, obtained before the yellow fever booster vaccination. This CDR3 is CISVPEAAPGQSGNTIYF.